Listed below are T cell receptor beta chains from one sample, sequenced in a study of T cell responses to AZD1222 COVID-19 vaccine. Repertoires were generated with immunoSEQ multiplex PCR, while TCRdb's copy carries only in-frame clones and drops some. The profile shows under 200,000 clones, roughly 93% of them singletons. The sample here was peripheral blood, taken on day 0 of AZD1222 vaccination. All receptors come from an adult in good health. Each CDR3 is given with its conserved first and last residue. The D gene is left open where the match is weak. Rows give clone size only sometimes, using once, few, many, or a class for an expanded clone.

J: TRBJ2-7
size: NA
length: 14
V: TRBV6-6
D: TRBD1
CDR3: CASSYPGQVYEQYF
DNA: TGTGCCAGCAGTTACCCGGGACAGGTCTACGAGCAGTACTTC

J: TRBJ1-2
size: NA
length: 13
V: TRBV30
D: NA
CDR3: CAWSATAGHGYTF
DNA: TGTGCCTGGAGTGCTACCGCAGGGCATGGCTACACCTTC

J: TRBJ2-2
size: once
length: 15
V: TRBV7-2
D: NA
CDR3: CASSLGVRVTGELFF
DNA: TGTGCCAGCAGCTTAGGAGTGCGCGTAACCGGGGAGCTGTTTTTT

J: TRBJ2-3
size: NA
length: 15
V: TRBV3-1/TRBV3-2
D: TRBD2
CDR3: CASSHLAGRTDTQYF
DNA: TGTGCCAGCAGCCACCTAGCGGGAAGGACAGATACGCAGTATTTT

J: TRBJ2-1
size: once
length: 15
V: TRBV30
D: NA
CDR3: CAWNPTASSYNEQFF
DNA: TGTGCCTGGAACCCGACGGCGAGCTCCTACAATGAGCAGTTCTTC

J: TRBJ2-1
size: few
length: 14
V: TRBV19
D: TRBD2
CDR3: CASSSLAGAGEQFF
DNA: TGTGCCAGTAGCAGCCTAGCGGGAGCGGGTGAGCAGTTCTTC

J: TRBJ1-5
size: NA
length: 12
V: TRBV7-9
D: NA
CDR3: CASSFRGQPQHF
DNA: TGTGCCAGCAGCTTTCGAGGTCAGCCCCAGCATTTT

J: TRBJ2-6
size: NA
length: 17
V: TRBV19
D: NA
CDR3: CASLKTGGLSGANVLTF
DNA: TGTGCCAGTTTGAAGACAGGTGGCCTCTCTGGGGCCAACGTCCTGACTTTC

J: TRBJ2-7
size: NA
length: 14
V: TRBV28
D: TRBD2
CDR3: CASTLAGVGYEQYF
DNA: TGTGCCAGCACCCTAGCGGGAGTGGGATACGAGCAGTACTTC

J: TRBJ2-7
size: NA
length: 13
V: TRBV30
D: NA
CDR3: CAWGPRASYEQYF
DNA: TGTGCCTGGGGGCCGCGGGCCTCCTACGAGCAGTACTTC

J: TRBJ2-3
size: NA
length: 14
V: TRBV21-1
D: NA
CDR3: CASSRGPNTDTQYF
DNA: TGTGCCAGCAGCAGGGGACCCAACACAGATACGCAGTATTTT

J: TRBJ2-2
size: few
length: 15
V: TRBV6-4
D: NA
CDR3: CASSDKTDTPGELFF
DNA: TGTGCCAGCAGTGACAAGACCGACACGCCCGGGGAGCTGTTTTTT

J: TRBJ2-5
size: NA
length: 15
V: TRBV27
D: TRBD2
CDR3: CASSPAGGIQETQYF
DNA: TGTGCCAGCAGTCCAGCGGGAGGGATACAAGAGACCCAGTACTTC

J: TRBJ2-7
size: NA
length: 15
V: TRBV3-1/TRBV3-2
D: NA
CDR3: CASSQGAGQTYEQYF
DNA: TGTGCCAGCAGCCAAGGGGCGGGACAGACCTACGAGCAGTACTTC

J: TRBJ2-1
size: NA
length: 14
V: TRBV30
D: TRBD2
CDR3: CAWTTSGRSVRQFF
DNA: TGTGCCTGGACCACTAGCGGGAGGTCGGTTAGACAGTTCTTC

J: TRBJ1-5
size: NA
length: 17
V: TRBV2
D: NA
CDR3: CASSELRYGQHNQPQHF
DNA: TGTGCCAGCAGTGAATTACGATACGGGCAGCACAATCAGCCCCAGCATTTT

J: TRBJ2-1
size: NA
length: 14
V: TRBV10-3
D: TRBD2
CDR3: CAIKGIAGVDEQFF
DNA: TGTGCCATCAAGGGGATAGCGGGAGTTGATGAGCAGTTCTTC

J: TRBJ2-1
size: NA
length: 14
V: TRBV5-1
D: NA
CDR3: CASSLGSGYNEQFF
DNA: TGCGCCAGCAGCTTGGGTAGCGGTTACAATGAGCAGTTCTTC

J: TRBJ2-7
size: NA
length: 13
V: TRBV5-1
D: NA
CDR3: CASGVLGRDEQYF
DNA: TGCGCCAGCGGGGTTCTGGGTCGGGACGAGCAGTACTTC

J: TRBJ2-3
size: NA
length: 15
V: TRBV19
D: TRBD2
CDR3: CASNYRRTSMDTQYF
DNA: TGTGCCAGTAACTATAGGAGGACTAGCATGGATACGCAGTATTTT

J: TRBJ2-3
size: NA
length: 15
V: TRBV5-1
D: TRBD2
CDR3: CASSLAGVGTDTQYF
DNA: TGCGCCAGCAGCTTAGCGGGAGTGGGGACAGATACGCAGTATTTT

J: TRBJ1-1
size: NA
length: 14
V: TRBV7-3
D: NA
CDR3: CASSLNGKNTEAFF
DNA: TGTGCCAGCAGCTTAAACGGGAAGAACACTGAAGCTTTCTTT

J: TRBJ1-3
size: NA
length: 14
V: TRBV4-2
D: NA
CDR3: CASLGAGSGNTIYF
DNA: TGTGCCAGCTTAGGGGCAGGCTCTGGAAACACCATATATTTT

J: TRBJ2-7
size: NA
length: 13
V: TRBV28
D: NA
CDR3: CASSLLGSREQYF
DNA: TGTGCCAGCAGTTTGTTGGGGTCTCGGGAGCAGTACTTC

J: TRBJ2-3
size: NA
length: 15
V: TRBV7-8
D: NA
CDR3: CASSLVRWGTDTQYF
DNA: TGTGCCAGCAGCTTAGTGCGGTGGGGCACAGATACGCAGTATTTT

J: TRBJ2-1
size: NA
length: 16
V: TRBV5-6
D: TRBD2
CDR3: CASSPTTSGGYNEQFF
DNA: TGTGCCAGCAGCCCAACCACTAGCGGGGGGTACAATGAGCAGTTCTTC

J: TRBJ1-2
size: NA
length: 12
V: TRBV6-5
D: NA
CDR3: CASDFINYGYTF
DNA: TGTGCCAGCGATTTCATTAACTATGGCTACACCTTC

J: TRBJ2-3
size: NA
length: 15
V: TRBV27
D: NA
CDR3: CASSTLGGSTDTQYF
DNA: TGTGCCAGCAGCACCTTGGGCGGGAGCACAGATACGCAGTATTTT

J: TRBJ1-1
size: NA
length: 15
V: TRBV6-2/TRBV6-3
D: TRBD1
CDR3: CASSLRGQGATEAFF
DNA: TGTGCCAGCAGTCTAAGGGGACAGGGGGCTACTGAAGCTTTCTTT

J: TRBJ2-1
size: once
length: 16
V: TRBV19
D: TRBD2
CDR3: CASSIPGGSSRDEQFF
DNA: TGTGCCAGTAGTATACCGGGGGGGTCCTCGCGGGATGAGCAGTTCTTC

J: TRBJ2-3
size: NA
length: 16
V: TRBV27
D: TRBD2
CDR3: CASSFIAGVITDTQYF
DNA: TGTGCCAGCAGTTTCATTGCGGGAGTCATCACAGATACGCAGTATTTT

J: TRBJ2-1
size: NA
length: 16
V: TRBV24-1
D: TRBD1
CDR3: CATSDLPGQRTNEQFF
DNA: TGTGCCACCAGTGATCTACCGGGACAGCGAACCAATGAGCAGTTCTTC

J: TRBJ2-1
size: NA
length: 14
V: TRBV7-7
D: NA
CDR3: CASSVQGLHNEQFF
DNA: TGTGCTAGCAGCGTCCAGGGACTCCACAATGAGCAGTTCTTC